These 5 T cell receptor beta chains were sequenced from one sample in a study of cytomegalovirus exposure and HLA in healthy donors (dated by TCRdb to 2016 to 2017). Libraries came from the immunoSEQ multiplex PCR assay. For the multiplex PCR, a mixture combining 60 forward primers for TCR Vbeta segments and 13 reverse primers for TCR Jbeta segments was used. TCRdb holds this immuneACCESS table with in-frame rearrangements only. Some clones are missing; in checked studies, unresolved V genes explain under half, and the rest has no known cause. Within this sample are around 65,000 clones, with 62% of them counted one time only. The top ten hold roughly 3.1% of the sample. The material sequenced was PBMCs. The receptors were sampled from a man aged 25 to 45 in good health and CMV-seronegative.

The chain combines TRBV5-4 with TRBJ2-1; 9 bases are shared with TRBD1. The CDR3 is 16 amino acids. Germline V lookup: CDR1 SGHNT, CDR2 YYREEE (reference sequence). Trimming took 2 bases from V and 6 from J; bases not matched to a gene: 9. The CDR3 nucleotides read TGTGCCAGCAGCTTAGGTCGGGACAGGGTTATCAATGAGCAGTTCTTC. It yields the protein CASSLGRDRVINEQFF.

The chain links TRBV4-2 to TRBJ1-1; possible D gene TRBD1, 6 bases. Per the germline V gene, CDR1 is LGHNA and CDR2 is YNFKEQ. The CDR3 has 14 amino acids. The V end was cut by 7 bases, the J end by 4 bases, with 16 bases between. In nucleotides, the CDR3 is TGTGCCAGCACCATTACCGAAGGGGGCACTGAAGCTTTCTTT. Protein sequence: CASTITEGGTEAFF.

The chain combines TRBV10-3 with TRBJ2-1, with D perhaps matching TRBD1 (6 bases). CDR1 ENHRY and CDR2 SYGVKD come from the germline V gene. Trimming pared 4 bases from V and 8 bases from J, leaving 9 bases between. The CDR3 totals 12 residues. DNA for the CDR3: TGTGCCATCAGTGCAGAGGGGGATGAGCAGTTCTTC. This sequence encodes CAISAEGDEQFF.

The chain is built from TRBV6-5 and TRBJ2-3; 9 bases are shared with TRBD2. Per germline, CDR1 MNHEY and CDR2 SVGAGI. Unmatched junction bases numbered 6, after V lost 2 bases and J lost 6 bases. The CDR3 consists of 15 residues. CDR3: CASSYPGLAGDTQYF. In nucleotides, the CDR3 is TGTGCCAGCAGTTACCCGGGACTAGCAGGGGATACGCAGTATTTT.

CDR3 in DNA: TGTGCCAGCAGCTTAGGGGAGGCTAAAACCTACGAGCAGTACTTC. It is translated as CASSLGEAKTYEQYF. The J gene is TRBJ2-7, the V gene TRBV7-9; a weak D match, TRBD2 (6 bases). The V gene's germline CDR1 is SEHNR and CDR2 FQNEAQ (reference sequence). This CDR3 contains 15 residues. V shed 1 base and J shed 2 bases, with 12 bases lying between them.